This entry describes one T cell receptor (beta chain). This specimen belongs to a study of Graves' ophthalmopathy and Graves' hyperthyroidism. CDR1 is MNHEY and CDR2 is SVGAGI in the germline V gene. The CDR3 covers 14 residues. V was cut by 6 bases and J by 0 bases, with 11 bases left in between. Excluded were patients with other autoimmune diseases, uncontrolled infections, pregnancy or lactation. The authors amplified TCR beta CDR3 regions, and they did so from RNA transcripts for repertoire sequencing. An initial RT-PCR round employing HTBI primers preceded a second-round multiplex PCR. TCRdb reprocessed the multiplex PCR reads with MiXCR, giving one entry per CDR3 protein. The sample lists some 750,000 distinct CDR3 sequences, around 40% occurring once.

The receptor was isolated from an adult man with Graves' ophthalmopathy. Material: peripheral blood. The chain uses TRBV6-5 and TRBJ1-1; D is possibly TRBD1 (5 bases). The CDR3 DNA follows: TGTGCCAGCAGATCGGGGACCCTGAACACTGAAGCTTTCTTT. It encodes CASRSGTLNTEAFF.